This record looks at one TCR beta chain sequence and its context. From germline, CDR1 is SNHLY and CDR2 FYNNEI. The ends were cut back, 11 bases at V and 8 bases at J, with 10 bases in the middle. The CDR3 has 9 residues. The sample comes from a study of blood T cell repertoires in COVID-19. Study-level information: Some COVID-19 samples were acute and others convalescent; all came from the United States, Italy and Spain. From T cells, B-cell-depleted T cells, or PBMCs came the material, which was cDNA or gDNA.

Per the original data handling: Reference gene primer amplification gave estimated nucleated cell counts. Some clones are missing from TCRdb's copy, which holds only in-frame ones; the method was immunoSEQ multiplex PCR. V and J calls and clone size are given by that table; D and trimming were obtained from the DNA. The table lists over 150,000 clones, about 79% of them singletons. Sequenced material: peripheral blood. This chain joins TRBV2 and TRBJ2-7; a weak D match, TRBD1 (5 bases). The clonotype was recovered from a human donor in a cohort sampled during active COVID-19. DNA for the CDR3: TGTGCCGGGCAGGGAAAGCAGTACTTC. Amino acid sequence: CAGQGKQYF.